Below, 5 T cell receptor beta chains from the same sample are listed, as sequenced in a study of cytomegalovirus exposure and HLA in healthy donors. Use of 60 Vbeta and 13 Jbeta primers characterized the PCR. TCRdb keeps only in-frame clones here, not all; method: immunoSEQ multiplex PCR. Of some 100,000 clones listed, about 69% are singletons. Sequencing was done on a sample of PBMCs. Receptor source: a woman between 18 and 29 years old in good health and CMV-seropositive.

V usage is TRBV19 and J usage is TRBJ1-5, with TRBD1 identical over 8 bases. The germline V gene encodes CDR1 LNHDA and CDR2 SQIVND (reference sequence). The CDR3 contains 16 residues. V was clipped by 5 bases and J by 0 bases; unmatched bases: 6. The CDR3 loop reads CASSARTGISNQPQHF. CDR3 nucleotides: TGTGCCAGTAGTGCCAGGACAGGGATTAGCAATCAGCCCCAGCATTTT.

In this sample, this clone turned up a few times. The V call is TRBV4-2, the J call TRBJ2-7, with 7 positions matching TRBD1. The CDR3 runs to 13 residues. Germline CDR1 reads LGHNA; CDR2 reads YNFKEQ. With V trimmed by 4 bases and J by 5 bases, 5 bases remained unmatched. The CDR3 loop reads CASSPRTGDEQYF. CDR3 coding DNA: TGTGCCAGCAGCCCTCGTACAGGGGACGAGCAGTACTTC.

V is TRBV7-9 and J is TRBJ1-3; a weak D match, TRBD1 (5 bases). V shed 4 bases and J shed 5 bases, with 12 bases lying between them. Per the germline V gene, CDR1 is SEHNR and CDR2 is FQNEAQ (reference sequence). The CDR3 runs 14 residues. Here the CDR3 reads CASSSDSSRNTIYF. The DNA of the CDR3 is TGTGCCAGCAGCTCCGACAGTTCTCGAAACACCATATATTTT.

The chain combines TRBV7-9 with TRBJ1-1; 12 bases match TRBD1. V trimming: 2 bases; J trimming: 8 bases; junction bases outside the gene matches: 3. The germline V gene encodes CDR1 SEHNR and CDR2 FQNEAQ (reference sequence). This CDR3 region has 14 residues. The CDR3 nucleotides read TGTGCCAGCAGCTTAATCGGGACAGGGGGCGAAGCTTTCTTT. It codes for CASSLIGTGGEAFF.

The chain recombines TRBV4-3 with TRBJ2-7; no reliable D call. This CDR3 has 14 amino acids. Germline lookup yields CDR1 LGHNA and CDR2 YSLEER. V was cut by 0 bases and J by 3 bases, with 9 bases left in between. Written as DNA, the CDR3 is TGCGCCAGCAGCCAAGATGTGGCTAGCTACGAGCAGTACTTC. The encoded protein is CASSQDVASYEQYF.